This TCR beta chain was identified in a study of T cell clonotyping in hematopoietic cell transplantation. The study's findings and limits: Recipient TCR diversity dropped after transplant; expanded clonotypes rose from day 30 to 180. Few recipient clonotypes overlapped donors; over 95% were de novo at given depth.

CDR1 is GTSNPN and CDR2 is SVGIG in the germline V gene (reference sequence). Trimming shortened V by 4 bases and J by 4 bases, and 11 bases separated the two germline ends. The CDR3 contains 13 residues. Using immunoSEQ multiplex PCR, the repertoire was profiled, and TCRdb retains in-frame clones only, with some absent. The data show fewer than 9,500 clones, roughly 94% seen once. On this clone: Its target is not known.

The material sequenced was peripheral blood mononuclear cells, taken 30 days after allogeneic stem cell transplant. This receptor was taken from a male patient between 60 and 69 years old who had an allogeneic stem cell transplant from an unrelated donor, so T cells may come from the graft donor. Some clones in this sample may be carry-over from other donors' samples. This chain links TRBV30 with TRBJ1-3; D call uncertain. CDR3 nucleotides: TGTGCCTGGATCTTGCCCGGGGGAAACACCATATATTTT. Protein product: CAWILPGGNTIYF.